Sequencing of this T cell receptor beta chain was carried out in a study of shared clonotypes between healthy human individuals. CD45RO-negative, CCR7-selected cells formed the naive CD8 fraction, which excluded terminally differentiated effector memory CD45RA+ cells. Comments on this clone: This specimen includes other DNA sequences encoding the same CDR3.

V dropped 5 bases and J dropped 4 bases, with 15 bases sitting between them. The CDR3 sequence is 15 residues long. CDR1 MNHEY and CDR2 SMNVEV come from the germline V gene (reference sequence). TCRdb's copy holds only in-frame clones and misses some; the assay was immunoSEQ multiplex PCR. This sample has about 2.1 million clones, with roughly 93% found just once. Material: naive CD8+ T cells from PBMCs. The gene calls are TRBV27 and TRBJ2-1; D might be TRBD1 (6 bases). This TCR derives from a man younger than 30 in good health. Some clones in this sample may be carry-over from other donors' samples. CDR3 nucleotide sequence: TGTGCCAGCAGTCCCGGACAGATTCCGTACAATGAGCAGTTCTTC. The encoded protein is CASSPGQIPYNEQFF.